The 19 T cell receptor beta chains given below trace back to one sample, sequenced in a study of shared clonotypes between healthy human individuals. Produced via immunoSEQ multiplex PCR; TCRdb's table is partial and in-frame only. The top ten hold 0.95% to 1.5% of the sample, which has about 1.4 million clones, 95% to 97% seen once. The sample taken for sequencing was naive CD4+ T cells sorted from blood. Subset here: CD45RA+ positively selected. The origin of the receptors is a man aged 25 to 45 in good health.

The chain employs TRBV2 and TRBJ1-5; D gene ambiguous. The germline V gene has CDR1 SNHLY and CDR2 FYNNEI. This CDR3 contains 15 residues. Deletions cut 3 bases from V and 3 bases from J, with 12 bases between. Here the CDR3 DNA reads TGTGCCAGCAGTGACTGGACCAGGCTCAATCAGCCCCAGCATTTT. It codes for CASSDWTRLNQPQHF.

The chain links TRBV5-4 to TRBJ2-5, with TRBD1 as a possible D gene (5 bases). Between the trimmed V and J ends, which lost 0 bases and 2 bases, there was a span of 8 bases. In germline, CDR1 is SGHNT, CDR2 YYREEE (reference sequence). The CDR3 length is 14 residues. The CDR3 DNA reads TGTGCCAGCAGCTTGGACCGACAGCAAGAGACCCAGTACTTC. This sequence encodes CASSLDRQQETQYF.

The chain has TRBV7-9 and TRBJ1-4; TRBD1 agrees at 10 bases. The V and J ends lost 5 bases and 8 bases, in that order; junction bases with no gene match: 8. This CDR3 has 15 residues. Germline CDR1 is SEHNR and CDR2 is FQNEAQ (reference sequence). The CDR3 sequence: CASSPGQGIMEKLFF. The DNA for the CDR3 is TGTGCCAGCAGCCCGGGACAGGGGATAATGGAAAAACTGTTTTTT.

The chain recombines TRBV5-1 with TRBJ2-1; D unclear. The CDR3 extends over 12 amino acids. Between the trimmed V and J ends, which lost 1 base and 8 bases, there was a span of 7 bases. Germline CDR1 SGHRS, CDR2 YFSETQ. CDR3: CASSLNSHEQFF. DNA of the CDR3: TGCGCCAGCAGCTTGAACAGCCATGAGCAGTTCTTC. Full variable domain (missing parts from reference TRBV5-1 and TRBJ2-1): KAGVTQTPRYLIKTRGQQVTLSCSPISGHRSVSWYQQTPGQGLQFLFEYFSETQRNKGNFPGRFSGRQFSNSRSEMNVSTLELGDSALYLCASSLNSHEQFFGPGTRLTVL.

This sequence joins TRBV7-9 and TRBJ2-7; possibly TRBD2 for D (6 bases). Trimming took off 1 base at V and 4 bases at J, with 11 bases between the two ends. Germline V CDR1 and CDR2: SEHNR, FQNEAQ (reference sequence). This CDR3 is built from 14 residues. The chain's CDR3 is CASSLDGRGYEQYF. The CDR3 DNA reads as TGTGCCAGCAGCTTAGACGGGAGAGGGTACGAGCAGTACTTC.

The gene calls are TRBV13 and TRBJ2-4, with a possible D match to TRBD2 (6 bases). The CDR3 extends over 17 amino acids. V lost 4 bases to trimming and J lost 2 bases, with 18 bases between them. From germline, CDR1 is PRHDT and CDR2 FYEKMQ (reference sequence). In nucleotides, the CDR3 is TGTGCCAGCAGCTCCAGGGTTGCCCGGGAGACCAAAAACATTCAGTACTTC. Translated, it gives CASSSRVARETKNIQYF.

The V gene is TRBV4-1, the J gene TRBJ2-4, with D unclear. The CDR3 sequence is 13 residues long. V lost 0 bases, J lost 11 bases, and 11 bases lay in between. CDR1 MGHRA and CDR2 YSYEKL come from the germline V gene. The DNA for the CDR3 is TGCGCCAGCAGCCAAGATAGAGATACCCTTCAGTACTTC. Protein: CASSQDRDTLQYF.

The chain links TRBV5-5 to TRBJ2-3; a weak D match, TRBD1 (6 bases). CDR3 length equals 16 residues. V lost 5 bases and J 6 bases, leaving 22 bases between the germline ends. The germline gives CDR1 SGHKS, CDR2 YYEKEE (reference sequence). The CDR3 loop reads CASRFGGHWGWDTQYF. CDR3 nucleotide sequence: TGTGCCAGCAGATTTGGGGGACATTGGGGCTGGGATACGCAGTATTTT.

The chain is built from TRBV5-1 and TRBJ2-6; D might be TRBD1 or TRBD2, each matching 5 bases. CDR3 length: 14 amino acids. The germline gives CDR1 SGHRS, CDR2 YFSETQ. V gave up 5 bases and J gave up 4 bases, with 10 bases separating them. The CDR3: CASSGGPGANVLTF. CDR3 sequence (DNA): TGCGCCAGCAGTGGGGGACCAGGGGCCAACGTCCTGACTTTC.

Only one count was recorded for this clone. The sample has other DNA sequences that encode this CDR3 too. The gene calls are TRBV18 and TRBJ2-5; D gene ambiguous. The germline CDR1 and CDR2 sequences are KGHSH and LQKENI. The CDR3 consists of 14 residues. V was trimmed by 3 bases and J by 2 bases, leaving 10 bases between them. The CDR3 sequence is CASSPRTEQETQYF. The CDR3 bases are TGTGCCAGCTCACCTCGGACCGAACAAGAGACCCAGTACTTC.

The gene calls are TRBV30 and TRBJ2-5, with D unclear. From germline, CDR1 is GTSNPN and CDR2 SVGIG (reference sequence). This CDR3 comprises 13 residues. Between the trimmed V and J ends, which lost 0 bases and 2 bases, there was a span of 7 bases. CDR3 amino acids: CAWSVSLQETQYF. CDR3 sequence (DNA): TGTGCCTGGAGTGTATCCCTGCAAGAGACCCAGTACTTC.

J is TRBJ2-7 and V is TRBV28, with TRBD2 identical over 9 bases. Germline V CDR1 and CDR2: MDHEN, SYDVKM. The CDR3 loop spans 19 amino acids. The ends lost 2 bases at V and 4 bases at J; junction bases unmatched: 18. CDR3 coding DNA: TGTGCCAGCAGTTTAGGCCATAGCGGGAGTAGGGGACTGGGGTACGAGCAGTACTTC. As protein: CASSLGHSGSRGLGYEQYF.

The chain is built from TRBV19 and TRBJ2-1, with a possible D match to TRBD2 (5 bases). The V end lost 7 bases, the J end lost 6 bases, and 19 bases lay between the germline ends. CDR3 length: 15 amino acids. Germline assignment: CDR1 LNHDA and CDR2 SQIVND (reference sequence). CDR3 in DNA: TGTGCCAGTACCGCCACCAATAGCGAGGGCAATGAGCAGTTCTTC. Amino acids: CASTATNSEGNEQFF.

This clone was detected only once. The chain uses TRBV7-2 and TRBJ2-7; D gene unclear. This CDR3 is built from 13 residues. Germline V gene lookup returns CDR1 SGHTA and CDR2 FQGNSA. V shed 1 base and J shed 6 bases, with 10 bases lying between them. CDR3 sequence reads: CASSLGKPAEQYF. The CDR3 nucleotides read TGTGCCAGCAGCTTAGGGAAACCGGCCGAGCAGTACTTC.

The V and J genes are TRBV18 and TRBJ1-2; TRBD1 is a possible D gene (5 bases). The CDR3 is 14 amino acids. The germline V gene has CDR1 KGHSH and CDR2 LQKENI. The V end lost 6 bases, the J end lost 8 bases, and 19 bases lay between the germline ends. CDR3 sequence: CASSLGGAGVGYTF. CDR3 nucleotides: TGTGCCAGCTCCCTGGGCGGGGCCGGCGTCGGCTACACCTTC.

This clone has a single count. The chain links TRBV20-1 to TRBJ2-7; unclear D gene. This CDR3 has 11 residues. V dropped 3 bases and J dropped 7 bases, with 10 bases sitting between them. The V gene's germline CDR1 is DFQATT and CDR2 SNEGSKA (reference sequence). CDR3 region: CSARGLEEQYF. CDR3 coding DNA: TGCAGTGCTAGGGGTTTGGAAGAGCAGTACTTC.

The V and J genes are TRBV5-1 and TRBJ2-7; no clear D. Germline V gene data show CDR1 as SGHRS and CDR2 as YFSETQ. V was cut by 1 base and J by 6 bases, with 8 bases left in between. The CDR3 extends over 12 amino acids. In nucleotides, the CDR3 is TGCGCCAGCAGCTTGCTCCCGGCCGAGCAGTACTTC. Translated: CASSLLPAEQYF. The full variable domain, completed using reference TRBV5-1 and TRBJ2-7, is KAGVTQTPRYLIKTRGQQVTLSCSPISGHRSVSWYQQTPGQGLQFLFEYFSETQRNKGNFPGRFSGRQFSNSRSEMNVSTLELGDSALYLCASSLLPAEQYFGPGTRLTVT.

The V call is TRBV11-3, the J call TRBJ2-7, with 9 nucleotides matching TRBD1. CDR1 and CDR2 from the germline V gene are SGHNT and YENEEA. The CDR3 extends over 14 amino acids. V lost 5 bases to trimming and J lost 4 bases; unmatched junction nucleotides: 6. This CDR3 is CASSLTGGSYEQYF. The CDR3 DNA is TGTGCCAGCAGCCTAACAGGGGGCTCTTACGAGCAGTACTTC.

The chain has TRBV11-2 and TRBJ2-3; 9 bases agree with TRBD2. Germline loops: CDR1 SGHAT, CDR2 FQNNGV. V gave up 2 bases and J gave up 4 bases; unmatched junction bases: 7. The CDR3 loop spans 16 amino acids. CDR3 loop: CASSLLGREGPDTQYF. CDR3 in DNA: TGTGCCAGCAGCTTATTGGGGCGGGAGGGCCCAGATACGCAGTATTTT.